These 8 T cell receptor beta chains came from one sample sequenced in a study of blood T cells in healthy people across ages. The second PCR ran roughly 6 to 11 cycles with a sample-barcoded 5' primer and J-beta primers. TCRdb itself ran the 5' RACE reads through MiXCR, one entry per CDR3 protein. The sample carries almost 550,000 distinct CDR3 sequences, about 25% recorded once. These same records also appear under a second study, on T cells of mothers and their children.

Sequenced material: blood. The receptor source for this set is a boy younger than 18 in good health.

The genes are TRBV7-2 and TRBJ1-1, with 10 bases lining up with TRBD1. Losses at the gene ends were 1 base for V and 7 bases for J; bases not matched to a gene: 6. This CDR3 has 15 residues. Per germline, CDR1 SGHTA and CDR2 FQGNSA. Here the CDR3 DNA reads TGTGCCAGCAGCTTAGTAGGGACAGGGGAGTTTGAAGCTTTCTTT. Translated, it gives CASSLVGTGEFEAFF.

The rearrangement links TRBV6-5 to TRBJ1-3, with unresolved D. The CDR3 covers 15 residues. Germline CDR1 MNHEY, CDR2 SVGAGI. The V gene lost 0 bases and the J gene lost 4 bases, with 10 bases spanning the gap. The CDR3 sequence is CASSYSSGRGNTIYF. Here the CDR3 DNA reads TGTGCCAGCAGTTACTCGAGTGGGCGCGGAAACACCATATATTTT.

The chain carries TRBV6-5 and TRBJ2-7, with a possible D match to TRBD1 (6 bases). Trimming cost V 6 bases and J 4 bases, with 19 bases left between them. The germline V gene encodes CDR1 MNHEY and CDR2 SVGAGI. The CDR3 is made up of 15 amino acids. CDR3 nucleotides: TGTGCCAGCAGCTCCGGGACAACGGTCCTTTACGAGCAGTACTTC. It encodes CASSSGTTVLYEQYF.

There are a few counts of this clonotype. V usage is TRBV28 and J usage is TRBJ2-3, with a tentative D call TRBD2 (6 bases). The CDR3 is made up of 18 amino acids. Germline V gene lookup returns CDR1 MDHEN and CDR2 SYDVKM. Trimming stripped 6 bases from V and 5 bases from J, with 27 bases between. The CDR3 protein is CASSLERLRAGQGDTQYF. In nucleotides, the CDR3 is TGTGCCAGCAGCCTAGAGAGGTTGAGGGCGGGGCAGGGAGATACGCAGTATTTT.

This clonotype has more than one count but fewer than ten. The chain links TRBV12-3 or TRBV12-4 to TRBJ1-3, with D possibly TRBD1 on 5 matching bases. The CDR3 is 17 amino acids. V lost 3 bases, J lost 0 bases, and 15 bases lay in between. CDR3 in DNA: TGTGCCAGCAGTTTGGGGGACCGAAAGTACTCTGGAAACACCATATATTTT. Protein sequence: CASSLGDRKYSGNTIYF.

The V gene is TRBV29-1, the J gene TRBJ1-2; D unresolved. Germline values: CDR1 SQVTM, CDR2 ANQGSEA. V lost 0 bases to trimming and J lost 7 bases, with 6 bases between them. The CDR3 is 11 residues long. The CDR3 DNA sequence: TGCAGCGTTGAAGATGGAGGTGGCTACACCTTC. Amino acids: CSVEDGGGYTF.

This chain links TRBV3-1 with TRBJ1-2, with D possibly TRBD1 on 6 matching bases. Germline CDR1 and CDR2: LGHDT and YNNKEL (reference sequence). This CDR3 contains 17 residues. Trimming cost V 4 bases and J 4 bases, with 22 bases left between them. CDR3: CASSLKLYGGQIYGYTF. The CDR3 DNA reads as TGTGCCAGCAGCCTGAAGCTCTACGGGGGGCAAATCTATGGCTACACCTTC.

The chain has TRBV12-3 or TRBV12-4 and TRBJ1-2; 9 bases align to TRBD1. Trimming at V came to 7 bases and at J to 8 bases, leaving 8 bases not matched to a gene. The CDR3 loop spans 13 amino acids. CDR3 in DNA: TGTGCCAGCACCCTCGGACAGGGGAACGGCTACACCTTC. Its protein product is CASTLGQGNGYTF.